This TCR beta chain comes out of a study of control samples from healthy donors and cancer patients. The V gene's germline CDR1 is LNHNV and CDR2 YYDKDF (reference sequence). Trimming removed 0 bases from V and 0 bases from J, with 12 bases in between. The CDR3 sequence is 17 residues long. Produced via immunoSEQ multiplex PCR; TCRdb's table is partial and in-frame only. The data hold more than 65,000 clones, with roughly 80% observed a single time. The source is a man in his fifties or sixties in good health. Sequenced: blood. This sequence joins TRBV15 and TRBJ2-1; D call uncertain. The CDR3 bases are TGTGCCACCAGCAGAGAAGGAAGTAGAAGCTCCTACAATGAGCAGTTCTTC. It specifies CATSREGSRSSYNEQFF.